This TCR beta chain was documented in a study of blood T cell repertoires in COVID-19. Background on the study: Italy, Spain and the United States were the sources of the convalescent and acute COVID-19 samples. PBMCs, B-cell-depleted T cells, or T cells provided the cDNA or gDNA that made up the material.

The germline V gene encodes CDR1 MNHNS and CDR2 SASEGT. The V gene end was trimmed by 4 bases and the J gene end by 5 bases; junction bases not matched to a gene: 11. This CDR3 has 16 amino acids. Authors' processing steps: Counts of nucleated cells, estimated from reference gene primer amplification, were obtained. Produced via immunoSEQ multiplex PCR; TCRdb's table is partial and in-frame only. V, J and clone size derive from that table, while D and trimming were established from the DNA sequence. The table lists about 160,000 clones, roughly 81% of them singletons. It was during active infection that Seattle patients were enrolled and then longitudinally followed.

The gene calls are TRBV6-1 and TRBJ1-2; 9 nucleotides align to TRBD1. The clonotype comes from a woman in her fifties or sixties with COVID-19, enrolled during active disease. Sequenced sample: peripheral blood. The CDR3 DNA is TGTGCCAGCAGTGGAATATACAGGGGGCAAAGATATGGCTACACCTTC. As protein: CASSGIYRGQRYGYTF.